This T cell receptor beta chain is drawn from a study of shared clonotypes between healthy human individuals. Study-wide points: For naive CD4 cells, around 5.1% of clonotypes were shared across a handful of donors.

TCRdb keeps only in-frame clones here, not all; method: immunoSEQ multiplex PCR. Of roughly 2.2 million clones in the sample, 85% to 95% were seen once. V was clipped by 3 bases and J by 6 bases; unmatched bases: 7. The CDR3 is made up of 15 amino acids. CDR1 and CDR2 (germline): SGHAT, FQNNGV. A note on this clone: The antigen remains unidentified.

Sample: naive CD4+ T cells from PBMCs. Subset reported: CD45RA+ positively selected. J is TRBJ2-2 and V is TRBV11-2; 7 positions agree with TRBD2. The sequence came from a young man in good health. Some clones in this sample may be carry-over from other donors' samples. The CDR3 protein is CASSFRLAMAGELFF. The CDR3 nucleotides read TGTGCCAGCAGCTTTCGACTAGCCATGGCCGGGGAGCTGTTTTTT.